This T cell receptor (beta chain) stems from a study of T cell clones after liver transplantation (dated by TCRdb to the late 2010s). Study-level background: ITN030ST, the source of the samples, was a randomized trial that attempted immunosuppression withdrawal within 2 years of liver transplantation. Donor-reactive T cell clones were identified by TCRbeta sequencing after a pre-transplant mixed lymphocyte reaction and then tracked in post-transplant blood. As an antigen-independent comparator for donor-reactive sequences, third party-reactive TCRbeta sequences were also identified from pre-transplant MLRs. Of the eight recipients, a few were HCV-positive, while the remaining recipients had been transplanted for non-autoimmune, non-viral indications. Until randomization at 12-24 months post-transplant, subjects were given standard immunosuppression, with no induction therapy. To count as tolerant, a recipient had to stay completely off immunosuppression for at least one year without liver enzymes climbing beyond twice the upper limit of normal. Blood samples were taken pre-transplant, pre-randomization before withdrawal, and post-randomization after full withdrawal or failed withdrawal. The studied cohort comprised 8 liver transplant recipients, 3 classified as tolerant and 5 as non-tolerant. What the work shows at the level of the full study, not this receptor alone: Low numbers of available donor cells limited the measurable donor-reactive repertoire in two subjects. Conclusions were preliminary, limited by small, heterogeneous patient numbers and non-standardized post-transplant time points. Donor-reactive sequences declined more than third party-reactive ones, suggesting partial antigen-specific deletion unrelated to withdrawal success. When repertoire turnover was accounted for, significantly reduced detection of donor-reactive sequences was found in 7 of 8 subjects for CD4 and in 8 of 8 subjects for CD8. Circulating donor-reactive CD4 TCRbeta sequences fell significantly post-transplant in most of the 8 subjects, irrespective of tolerance or HCV status. Since no allograft tissue specimens were available, donor-reactive T cells may have migrated into the graft instead of being deleted.

Comments on this clone: Its antigen specificity is not known. Base qualities are not recorded, but no much larger clone differs from it by a single base.

The CDR3 measures 14 amino acids from cysteine to phenylalanine. Only the CDR3 region is kept as DNA, spanning 42 bases read in frame from base 1. The junction carries 11 bases between V and J, which are trimmed by 2 bases and 6 bases respectively. CDR1 and CDR2 are read off the germline V gene as MGHDK and SYGVNS. Unstimulated PBMCs, after thawing, were stained for CD3, CD4 and CD8 and then FACS-sorted into CD3+CD4+ and CD3+CD8+ populations. Randomization to immunosuppression withdrawal applied to every one of the 8 studied subjects. The Qiagen DNeasy Blood and Tissue Kit was used to isolate genomic DNA. High-throughput TCRbeta CDR3 sequencing of frozen genomic DNA was performed by immunoSEQ, with PCR amplification, mapping, bias correction and internal controls included. The original methods were these. Productive rearrangements were kept, and unique TCRbeta sequences were defined by CDR3 nucleotide sequence plus V and J gene. Donor-reactive sequences required at least 5-fold expansion in CFSE-low cells versus unstimulated pre-transplant cells and at least 0.01% frequency. Per-subject minimum frequency thresholds, based on the lowest-template unstimulated sample, ensured at least 90% detection power. Jensen-Shannon divergence between the top 1000 TCRbeta sequences post- versus pre-transplant served as the measure of repertoire turnover. Two-sided Fisher's exact tests were used to test for changes in the detection of donor-reactive sequences. The table was pulled from immuneACCESS by TCRdb, which kept in-frame rearrangements only. Such tables lose some clones; where checked, under half of the loss comes from unresolved V genes, and the rest has no known cause. V, J and clone size reflect that table, while D and trimming were determined from the DNA. For this sample the table gives 65,000 to 80,000 clones, of which roughly 83% were detected only once. Clones ranked in the top ten supply approximately 2.8% of the sample.

Specimen: CD4+ T cells from blood, collected at the 22-month timepoint. The chain couples TRBV25-1 to TRBJ2-1, with the D segment identity uncertain. The TCR originated in a human patient who received a liver transplant. Some T cells may have been brought in with the graft after a transplant. The DNA sequence is as follows: TGTGCCAGCAGTGAACCCGGCAACTTCAATGAGCAGTTCTTC. Translated, this is CASSEPGNFNEQFF.